This T cell receptor (beta chain) was captured in a study of radiotherapy plus CTLA-4 blockade in lung cancer. Study summary: Objective responses emerged in 18% of patients, and 31% attained disease control.

Study-wide results and caveats: Once radiotherapy plus ipilimumab had been given, TCR clones derived from tumor expanded in blood. Reportedly, early blood T cell clone dynamics best predicted response, with interferon-beta.

This CDR3 has 8 amino acids. CDR1 is MNHEY and CDR2 is SVGAGI in the germline V gene. Patients in the study, people with chemo-refractory metastatic non-small-cell lung cancer, received focal radiation plus ipilimumab CTLA-4 blockade. Libraries were prepared by immunoSEQ multiplex PCR; TCRdb keeps only in-frame clonotypes and omits some of them. The table lists about 49,000 clones, 70% to 90% of them singletons, with 7.8% in the top ten. In this sample, this clone turned up a few times. The antigen is undetermined. The junction shows a germline mismatch at one end, possibly a read error. The chain joins TRBV6-5 to TRBJ1-1, with TRBD1 as a possible D gene (6 bases). This material consisted of peripheral blood, taken from a patient treated with radiotherapy plus ipilimumab. This clonotype was obtained from a human donor with non-small cell lung cancer whose response to radiotherapy plus ipilimumab could not be evaluated. The DNA of the CDR3 is TGTGCCAGCAGGGGGGGGGCCTTT. It encodes CASRGGAF.